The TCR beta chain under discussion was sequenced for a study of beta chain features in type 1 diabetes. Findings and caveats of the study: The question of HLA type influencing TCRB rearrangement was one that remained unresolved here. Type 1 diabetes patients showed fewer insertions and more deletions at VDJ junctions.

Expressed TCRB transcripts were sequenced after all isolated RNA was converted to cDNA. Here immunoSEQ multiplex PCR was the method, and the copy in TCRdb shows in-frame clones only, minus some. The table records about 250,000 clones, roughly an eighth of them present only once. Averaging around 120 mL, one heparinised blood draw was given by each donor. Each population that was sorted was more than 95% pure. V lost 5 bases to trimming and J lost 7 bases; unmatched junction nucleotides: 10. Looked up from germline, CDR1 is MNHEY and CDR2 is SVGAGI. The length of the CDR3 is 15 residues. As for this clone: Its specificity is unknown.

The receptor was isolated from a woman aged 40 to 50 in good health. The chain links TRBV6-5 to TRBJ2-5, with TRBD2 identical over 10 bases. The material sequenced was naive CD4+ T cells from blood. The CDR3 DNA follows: TGTGCCAGCAGTAAAAGCGGGGGGGGAGGGGGGACCCAGTACTTC. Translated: CASSKSGGGGGTQYF.